A single sample is the source of the 18 T cell receptor beta chains below, sequenced in a study of T cells expressing NK-cell markers. TCRdb processed the 5' RACE reads again and assigns one entry to each CDR3 protein, with no DNA. Here the sample table reports about 540,000 distinct CDR3 sequences. The sequenced material came from blood T cells: a sorted CD56 or NKG2C T cell subset, CD4+ or CD8+ T cells, or bulk PBMC T cells (not recorded which). The receptors shown here come from a man aged 18-30 years in good health.

This chain uses TRBV29-1 with TRBJ1-1; lacking DNA, the TRBD1 call made by TCRdb goes unchecked. This CDR3 has 15 residues. CDR1 is SQVTM, CDR2 ANQGSEA, per germline. The CDR3 sequence is CSVDPLGGPNTEAFF.

V is TRBV20-1 and J is TRBJ2-1; TCRdb's D call of TRBD2 is untestable without DNA. The CDR3 extends over 14 amino acids. Germline V gene data show CDR1 as DFQATT and CDR2 as SNEGSKA (reference sequence). The CDR3 loop is CSALAGGPDNEQFF.

The gene calls are TRBV5-4 and TRBJ1-4; lacking DNA, the TRBD1 call made by TCRdb goes unchecked. This CDR3 has 13 residues. The germline CDR1 and CDR2 sequences are SGHNT and YYREEE (reference sequence). CDR3 amino acids: CASSSSRGRELFF.

The chain uses TRBV6-1 and TRBJ1-6. The germline gives CDR1 MNHNS, CDR2 SASEGT. The CDR3 sequence is 13 residues long. This chain's CDR3 is CASTGDHNSPLHF.

The CDR3 region is CASSLRGGSGNTIYF. V is TRBV7-2 and J is TRBJ1-3; TCRdb reports TRBD1, a call that lacks DNA to check it against. This CDR3 has 15 residues. CDR1 and CDR2 from the germline V gene are SGHTA and FQGNSA.

The V gene is TRBV24-1, the J gene TRBJ2-3; TCRdb reports TRBD1, a call that lacks DNA to check it against. This CDR3 is built from 16 residues. From germline, CDR1 is KGHDR and CDR2 SFDVKD. The CDR3 loop reads CATSDRQGEITDTQYF.

The CDR3: CASSLRTGRTDTQYF. The rearrangement links TRBV14 to TRBJ2-3; TCRdb names TRBD1, which stays unverified in the absence of DNA. The germline V gene encodes CDR1 SGHDN and CDR2 FVKESK. This CDR3 comprises 15 residues. Drawing the rest from reference TRBV14 and TRBJ2-3, the complete variable domain is EAGVTQFPSHSVIEKGQTVTLRCDPISGHDNLYWYRRVMGKEIKFLLHFVKESKQDESGMPNNRFLAERTGGTYSTLKVQPAELEDSGVYFCASSLRTGRTDTQYFGPGTRLTVL.

CDR3 residues: CASSLSGTLNEQFF. The chain is built from TRBV12-3 or TRBV12-4 and TRBJ2-1; TCRdb reports TRBD2, a call that lacks DNA to check it against. There are 14 residues in the CDR3.

V and J are TRBV7-2 and TRBJ2-1; TCRdb returns TRBD1, unconfirmable since there is no DNA. The CDR3 is made up of 16 amino acids. Germline loops: CDR1 SGHTA, CDR2 FQGNSA. The CDR3 is CASSLASQGVFGEQFF.

The chain couples TRBV7-6 to TRBJ1-1; TCRdb's D call, TRBD1, is unchecked because there is no DNA. The CDR3 contains 16 residues. Germline V lookup: CDR1 SGHVS, CDR2 FNYEAQ. CDR3 residues: CASSLRTGRMNTEAFF.

This sequence joins TRBV12-3 or TRBV12-4 and TRBJ2-7; TCRdb designates TRBD1, a call that cannot be tested without DNA. The CDR3 covers 15 residues. The CDR3 loop reads CASSHPGHSSYEQYF.

The rearrangement uses TRBV10-3 and TRBJ2-1; without DNA, the TCRdb call of TRBD2 cannot be checked. CDR3 length: 15 residues. The germline CDR1 and CDR2 sequences are ENHRY and SYGVKD. CDR3 region: CAIRDRGGPSYEQFF.

The V call is TRBV2, the J call TRBJ2-1. The germline V gene has CDR1 SNHLY and CDR2 FYNNEI. The CDR3 extends over 16 amino acids. CDR3 sequence: CASSERVGGLNNEQFF.

CDR3 in amino acids: CASSLEQGSYEQYF. This chain links TRBV7-2 with TRBJ2-7; TCRdb outputs TRBD1, but without DNA this stays unchecked. Germline V gives CDR1 SGHTA, CDR2 FQGNSA. The CDR3 length is 14 residues. Variable domain in full (rest from reference TRBV7-2 and TRBJ2-7): GAGVSQSPSNKVTEKGKDVELRCDPISGHTALYWYRQSLGQGLEFLIYFQGNSAPDKSGLPSDRFSAERTGGSVSTLTIQRTQQEDSAVYLCASSLEQGSYEQYFGPGTRLTVT.

CDR3 in amino acids: CASSGVEAEQFF. The chain combines TRBV5-1 with TRBJ2-1. CDR1 and CDR2 from the germline V gene are SGHRS and YFSETQ. This CDR3 is built from 12 residues.

V gene TRBV21-1 combines with J gene TRBJ2-2; TCRdb's D gene call, TRBD1, goes unchecked for lack of DNA. TRBV21-1 is an annotated pseudogene. This CDR3 is built from 17 residues. The chain's CDR3 is CASSVTGVSFYTGELFF.

The chain employs TRBV5-1 and TRBJ2-2. Germline V gives CDR1 SGHRS, CDR2 YFSETQ. The CDR3 contains 14 residues. CDR3 protein: CASSLGKNTGELFF.

This chain uses TRBV14 with TRBJ1-1. The CDR3 is 15 residues long. Germline V gene sequence: CDR1 SGHDN, CDR2 FVKESK. CDR3 loop: CASSQDQGRTTEAFF.